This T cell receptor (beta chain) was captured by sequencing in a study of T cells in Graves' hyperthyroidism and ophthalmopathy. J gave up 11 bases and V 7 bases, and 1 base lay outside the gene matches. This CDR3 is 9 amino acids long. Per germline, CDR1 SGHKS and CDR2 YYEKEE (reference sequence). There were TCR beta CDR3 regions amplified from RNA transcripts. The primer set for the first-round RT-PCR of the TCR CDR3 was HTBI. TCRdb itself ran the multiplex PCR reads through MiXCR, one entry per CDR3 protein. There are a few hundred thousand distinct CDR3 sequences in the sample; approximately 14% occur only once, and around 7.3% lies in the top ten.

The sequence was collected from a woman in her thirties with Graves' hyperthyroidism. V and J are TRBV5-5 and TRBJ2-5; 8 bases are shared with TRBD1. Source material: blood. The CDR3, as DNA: TGTGCCAGCGGACAGGGACAGTACTTC. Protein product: CASGQGQYF.